The 27 T cell receptor beta chains below come from one sample, sequenced in a study of shared clonotypes between healthy human individuals. Data came from immunoSEQ multiplex PCR; TCRdb stores just in-frame clones and leaves some out. This repertoire shows millions of clones, 85% to 95% found once; its top ten account for about 0.13%. The sample was naive CD4+ T cells sorted from blood. Subset given: CD45RA+ positively selected. Receptor source: a man aged 18 to 35 in good health.

This clone came up once. The rearrangement joins TRBV5-8 to TRBJ1-4; possibly TRBD1 for D (5 bases). Germline CDR1 and CDR2: SGHTS and YDEGEE. V shed 4 bases and J shed 8 bases, with 15 bases lying between them. This CDR3 spans 14 amino acids. CDR3 coding DNA: TGTGCCAGCAGCGCCGAAGGGGTTAGGGAAAAACTGTTTTTT. Residues: CASSAEGVREKLFF.

The chain uses TRBV5-1 and TRBJ1-4; D is ambiguous. Germline CDR1 is SGHRS and CDR2 is YFSETQ. CDR3 length: 15 residues. V lost 0 bases, J lost 0 bases, and 6 bases lay in between. This chain's CDR3 is CASSLAPATNEKLFF. The CDR3, as DNA: TGCGCCAGCAGCTTGGCACCGGCAACTAATGAAAAACTGTTTTTT.

The V call is TRBV30, the J call TRBJ1-2, with D possibly matching TRBD1 (6 bases). V was clipped by 3 bases and J by 1 base, with 9 bases between them. The germline V gene encodes CDR1 GTSNPN and CDR2 SVGIG (reference sequence). CDR3 size: 13 residues. CDR3: CAWRGALNYGYTF. The CDR3 nucleotides read TGTGCCTGGAGGGGGGCTCTTAACTATGGCTACACCTTC.

The V call is TRBV10-3, the J call TRBJ2-7, with 13 bases aligning to TRBD2. J gave up 1 base and V 2 bases, and 2 bases lay outside the gene matches. This CDR3 has 16 amino acids. The germline V gene has CDR1 ENHRY and CDR2 SYGVKD. For the CDR3, the DNA is TGTGCCATCAGTGAGGGACTAGCGGGAGTTTCCTACGAGCAGTACTTC. It encodes CAISEGLAGVSYEQYF.

This chain links TRBV28 with TRBJ1-2, with 9 bases fitting TRBD1. CDR3 length: 13 amino acids. Germline CDR1 reads MDHEN; CDR2 reads SYDVKM. Losses at the gene ends were 7 bases for V and 8 bases for J; bases not matched to a gene: 8. CDR3 bases: TGTGCCAGCAAAATACAGGGGGCACGGGGCTACACCTTC. This translates into CASKIQGARGYTF.

The rearrangement uses TRBV9 and TRBJ2-3; 7 nucleotides align to TRBD1. The CDR3 runs to 14 residues. With 1 base clipped from V and 5 bases from J, the junction kept 4 bases outside the gene matches. Germline lookup yields CDR1 SGDLS and CDR2 YYNGEE. CDR3 amino acids: CASSVLRTGDTQYF. The CDR3 DNA sequence: TGTGCCAGCAGCGTACTGCGGACAGGAGATACGCAGTATTTT.

This chain joins TRBV7-3 and TRBJ2-5, with 9 bases identical to TRBD1. Germline loops: CDR1 SGHTA, CDR2 FQGTGA. The V gene end was trimmed by 2 bases and the J gene end by 5 bases; junction bases not matched to a gene: 6. The CDR3 covers 15 residues. DNA for the CDR3: TGTGCCAGCAGCTTAGGGACAGGGCTTGGGGAGACCCAGTACTTC. It is translated as CASSLGTGLGETQYF.

The genes are TRBV28 and TRBJ2-7; the match to TRBD1 covers 9 bases. There are 15 residues in the CDR3. Germline V gene lookup returns CDR1 MDHEN and CDR2 SYDVKM. V lost 6 bases and J lost 6; bases outside the gene matches: 12. The CDR3 here is CASRGGQGLRSEQYF. The CDR3 DNA sequence: TGTGCCAGCAGGGGGGGACAGGGATTACGAAGCGAGCAGTACTTC.

J is TRBJ2-5 and V is TRBV6-1, with no clear D. Germline CDR1 reads MNHNS; CDR2 reads SASEGT. This CDR3 is 12 amino acids long. V dropped 3 bases and J dropped 6 bases, with 8 bases sitting between them. The CDR3 region is CASSEGWKTQYF. The CDR3 DNA sequence: TGTGCCAGCAGTGAGGGTTGGAAGACCCAGTACTTC.

This sequence joins TRBV5-5 and TRBJ2-3; 12 nucleotides line up with TRBD2. The CDR3 is 19 amino acids. Germline V gives CDR1 SGHKS, CDR2 YYEKEE (reference sequence). The J segment lost 0 bases and the V segment lost 0 bases, leaving 8 bases of the junction unmatched. This CDR3 reads CASSLARLAGGLSTDTQYF. The CDR3 bases are TGTGCCAGCAGCTTGGCCCGCCTAGCGGGGGGGTTAAGCACAGATACGCAGTATTTT. The full variable domain, with the rest looked up from reference TRBV5-5 and TRBJ2-3, is DAGVTQSPTHLIKTRGQQVTLRCSPISGHKSVSWYQQVLGQGPQFIFQYYEKEERGRGNFPDRFSARQFPNYSSELNVNALLLGDSALYLCASSLARLAGGLSTDTQYFGPGTRLTVL.

The chain uses TRBV4-3 and TRBJ1-2; D gene uncertain. This CDR3 has 13 amino acids. Trimming shortened V by 0 bases and J by 4 bases, and 6 bases separated the two germline ends. The germline V gene encodes CDR1 LGHNA and CDR2 YSLEER. CDR3 protein: CASSQEVRYGYTF. The CDR3 bases are TGCGCCAGCAGCCAAGAGGTCCGCTATGGCTACACCTTC.

A single count supports this clone. V and J are TRBV5-1 and TRBJ2-7; 7 bases align to TRBD1. V lost 0 bases and J lost 7; bases outside the gene matches: 7. The CDR3 runs to 14 residues. Germline V gene lookup returns CDR1 SGHRS and CDR2 YFSETQ. The CDR3 reads CASSLAQGIGEQYF. The CDR3, as DNA: TGCGCCAGCAGCTTGGCACAGGGGATAGGGGAGCAGTACTTC.

The chain combines TRBV15 with TRBJ1-5, with unresolved D. There are 15 residues in the CDR3. Trimming removed 0 bases at V and 7 bases at J, with 13 bases between. CDR1 LNHNV and CDR2 YYDKDF come from the germline V gene (reference sequence). The CDR3 region has the DNA TGTGCCACCAGCAGAGATCTCGGGTGGAGGCAGCCCCAGCATTTT. Protein sequence: CATSRDLGWRQPQHF.

As to this clone: The same CDR3 arises from other DNA sequences in this sample as well. This sequence joins TRBV6-5 and TRBJ2-7; D is unresolved. V was shortened by 0 bases and J by 3 bases, with 15 bases between the two germline ends. The CDR3 consists of 16 residues. Germline CDR1 and CDR2: MNHEY and SVGAGI. This CDR3 reads CASSYSAQSLRYEQYF. The CDR3, as DNA: TGTGCCAGCAGTTACTCCGCCCAGAGCCTTCGCTACGAGCAGTACTTC.

This clone was recorded a few times. At one end, the junction sequence differs from germline, possibly due to a read error. The genes are TRBV20-1 and TRBJ2-7, with 8 bases aligning to TRBD1. Germline V lookup: CDR1 DFQATT, CDR2 SNEGSKA (reference sequence). This CDR3 spans 10 amino acids. CDR3: CSAGDRGEYF. CDR3 bases: TGCAGTGCTGGAGACAGGGGAGAGTACTTC.

The chain couples TRBV30 to TRBJ2-7; tentative D call: TRBD2 (5 bases). Trimming took 3 bases from V and 0 from J, leaving 12 bases between them. Germline V gene data show CDR1 as GTSNPN and CDR2 as SVGIG (reference sequence). This CDR3 has 14 residues. The CDR3 DNA reads TGTGCCTGGAGGGAGAGGGTGACCTCCTACGAGCAGTACTTC. Translating gives CAWRERVTSYEQYF.

This sequence joins TRBV10-2 and TRBJ2-1; 9 positions match TRBD1. The germline V gene has CDR1 WSHSY and CDR2 SAAADI. Unmatched junction bases numbered 4, after V lost 6 bases and J lost 4 bases. CDR3 length equals 14 residues. Here the CDR3 DNA reads TGCGCCAGCAGATCCGGGACAGGGTACAATGAGCAGTTCTTC. This codes for CASRSGTGYNEQFF.

As to this clone: Other DNA sequences in the same sample also yield this CDR3. This chain links TRBV6-5 with TRBJ2-7, with D uncertain. The CDR3 runs 12 residues. V dropped 2 bases and J dropped 4 bases, with 6 bases sitting between them. In germline, CDR1 is MNHEY, CDR2 SVGAGI. The chain's CDR3 is CASSYDRYEQYF. The CDR3, as DNA: TGTGCCAGCAGTTACGATCGGTACGAGCAGTACTTC.

The chain joins TRBV2 to TRBJ1-6; D is unclear. This CDR3 is built from 16 residues. Trimming removed 6 bases at V and 0 bases at J, with 12 bases between. CDR1 SNHLY and CDR2 FYNNEI come from the germline V gene. The CDR3 loop is CASSLGHGSYNSPLHF. The DNA for the CDR3 is TGTGCCAGCAGCTTGGGCCATGGCTCCTATAATTCACCCCTCCACTTT.

The gene calls are TRBV11-2 and TRBJ2-1, with 8 bases that match TRBD2. This CDR3 is 15 amino acids long. Germline CDR1 is SGHAT and CDR2 is FQNNGV. V gave up 2 bases and J gave up 4 bases; unmatched junction bases: 4. The CDR3 coding sequence is TGTGCCAGCAGCTTAAGGCTAGCGGGTTACAATGAGCAGTTCTTC. This encodes CASSLRLAGYNEQFF.

CDR3 nucleotides: TGTGCCAGCAGGGGAACAGGGGAGAATGAAAAACTGTTTTTT. Translating gives CASRGTGENEKLFF. The chain recombines TRBV28 with TRBJ1-4; TRBD1 matches at 7 bases. This CDR3 contains 14 residues. Germline-derived CDR1 and CDR2 are MDHEN and SYDVKM. V shed 6 bases, J shed 5 bases, and the junction held 6 bases outside the gene matches.

The gene calls are TRBV7-9 and TRBJ1-1; D is uncertain. Germline V lookup: CDR1 SEHNR, CDR2 FQNEAQ (reference sequence). Trimming left V 5 bases short and J 1 base short, with 8 bases between. This CDR3 is built from 13 residues. CDR3 residues: CASSLIGNTEAFF. In DNA, the CDR3 is TGTGCCAGCAGCCTAATTGGGAACACTGAAGCTTTCTTT. The whole variable domain, remainder taken from reference TRBV7-9 and TRBJ1-1, is DTGVSQNPRHKITKRGQNVTFRCDPISEHNRLYWYRQTLGQGPEFLTYFQNEAQLEKSRLLSDRFSAERPKGSFSTLEIQRTEQGDSAMYLCASSLIGNTEAFFGQGTRLTVV.

V is TRBV7-4 and J is TRBJ1-1, with TRBD1 matching 7 bases. Germline CDR1 and CDR2: SGHVT and SQSDAQ. J lost 0 bases, V lost 4 bases, and 11 bases had no gene match. The CDR3 loop spans 17 amino acids. CDR3 bases: TGTGCCAGCAGCTGGGGGACAGACGTCGTGATGAACACTGAAGCTTTCTTT. It specifies CASSWGTDVVMNTEAFF.

As to this clone: Its ends do not fully match the called genes, so a read error is possible. V is TRBV7-7 and J is TRBJ2-3, with 10 bases that match TRBD2. This CDR3 region has 15 residues. Germline CDR1 SSHAT, CDR2 FNYEAQ (reference sequence). The CDR3 is CASSNLAGGADTQYF. DNA of the CDR3: TGTGCTAGCAGCAACTTAGCGGGGGGAGCAGATACGCAGTATTTT.

This sequence joins TRBV7-2 and TRBJ1-4; 9 positions match TRBD1. The CDR3 has 16 residues. The J segment lost 10 bases and the V segment lost 2 bases, leaving 11 bases of the junction unmatched. Germline lookup yields CDR1 SGHTA and CDR2 FQGNSA. CDR3 sequence: CASSLRAGQGSVKLFF. The CDR3 nucleotides read TGTGCCAGCAGCTTAAGGGCTGGACAGGGGAGCGTAAAACTGTTTTTT. The whole variable domain, filled in from reference TRBV7-2 and TRBJ1-4, reads GAGVSQSPSNKVTEKGKDVELRCDPISGHTALYWYRQSLGQGLEFLIYFQGNSAPDKSGLPSDRFSAERTGGSVSTLTIQRTQQEDSAVYLCASSLRAGQGSVKLFFGSGTQLSVL.

The chain links TRBV28 to TRBJ1-5, with D possibly being TRBD1 (6 bases). V was trimmed by 6 bases and J by 4 bases, leaving 16 bases between them. The V gene's germline CDR1 is MDHEN and CDR2 SYDVKM. The CDR3 extends over 15 amino acids. CDR3: CASRARQDSNQPQHF. The CDR3 bases are TGTGCCAGCAGGGCCCGACAGGACTCAAATCAGCCCCAGCATTTT.

This clone was recorded once. The chain employs TRBV10-3 and TRBJ1-5; D is possibly TRBD1 (5 bases). Germline values: CDR1 ENHRY, CDR2 SYGVKD. V shed 3 bases and J shed 6 bases, with 21 bases lying between them. The CDR3 is 17 residues long. The CDR3 DNA reads as TGTGCCATCAGTGAACCCCGGGACCCGGCGGTCGGTCAGCCCCAGCATTTT. Translated: CAISEPRDPAVGQPQHF.